The sequence of this T cell receptor (beta chain) was determined in a study of identical twins. Overall study findings and caveats: Twin-shared out-of-frame alpha sequences were enriched for low generation probability. One should note that invariant MAIT and iNKT cells could partly confound zero-insertion analyses. Beta out-of-frame twin sharing showed a weaker excess.

As to this clonotype: The antigen is undetermined.

TCRdb ran MiXCR on the 5' RACE reads and lists one entry per CDR3 protein. The sample carries 500,000 to 650,000 distinct CDR3 sequences, 20% to 25% recorded once. The CDR3 totals 14 residues. Germline values: CDR1 SGHDT, CDR2 YYEEEE. Trimming pared 5 bases from V and 7 bases from J, leaving 16 bases between. The same sample was also used in a study of yellow fever vaccine responses in identical twins. From that paper: It has been reported that, in twins, the vaccine T cell response seemed partly convergent and partly personalized.

The chain recombines TRBV5-6 with TRBJ2-1, with a weak D call TRBD1 (6 bases). Specimen: CD4+ T cells sorted from blood. This TCR was recovered from a woman aged 18-29 years in good health. The CDR3 DNA reads as TGTGCCAGCAGTAACAGGGTACCGGGAAATGAGCAGTTCTTC. Protein: CASSNRVPGNEQFF. The variable domain in full, completed from reference TRBV5-6 and TRBJ2-1, reads DAGVTQSPTHLIKTRGQQVTLRCSPKSGHDTVSWYQQALGQGPQFIFQYYEEEERQRGNFPDRFSGHQFPNYSSELNVNALLLGDSALYLCASSNRVPGNEQFFGPGTRLTVL.